The 12 T cell receptor beta chains below were found in one sample sequenced in a study of T cells in women clearing cervical HPV infection. Only in-frame clones appear in the TCRdb table, and some are missing; sequencing was by immunoSEQ multiplex PCR. The sample includes tens of thousands of clones. The sequencing input was blood buffy coat. These receptor sequences come from a woman aged 18 to 69 with a cervical HPV16 infection that either progressed to CIN3+ or cleared (not recorded which).

Notes on this clone: Read data end 3 residues before the CDR3 end; the end is taken from the germline J gene. The chain joins TRBV7-8 to TRBJ2-1; 8 bases map to TRBD2. CDR3 length: 16 amino acids. Germline CDR1 and CDR2: SGHVS and FQNEAQ. Trimming removed 5 bases from V and 0 bases from J; junction bases left unmatched: 6. CDR3 loop: CASSPQRGSSYNEQFF. CDR3 DNA (partial): TGTGCCAGCAGCCCGCAGCGGGGGAGCTCCTACAATGAG.

As regards this clone: The CDR3 end falls 3 residues outside the read, so it is completed with the germline J gene. The chain links TRBV5-6 to TRBJ2-3; weak D call: TRBD2 (6 bases). This CDR3 has 15 amino acids. Germline V gives CDR1 SGHDT, CDR2 YYEEEE. V lost 4 bases to trimming and J lost 2 bases, with 14 bases between them. The CDR3 bases that were read are TGTGCCAGCAGCCCCGCCGCGGGGTCCACAGATACG. It yields the protein CASSPAAGSTDT. The entire CDR3 sequence reads CASSPAAGSTDTQYF.

A note on this clone: Read coverage stops 3 residues before the CDR3 terminus; the germline J gene supplies the remainder. The J gene is TRBJ1-1, the V gene TRBV2; weak D call: TRBD1 (5 bases). Deletions cut 6 bases from V and 2 bases from J, with 13 bases between. In germline, CDR1 is SNHLY, CDR2 FYNNEI. The CDR3 length is 14 residues. The CDR3: CASRASGENTEAFF. The sequenced part of the CDR3 DNA is TGTGCCAGCAGAGCCTCGGGGGAAAACACTGAA.

A word on this clone: Read sequence stops 3 residues before the CDR3 end, and the germline J gene provides the missing end. The chain links TRBV6-2 or TRBV6-3 to TRBJ1-6, with 9 bases that match TRBD1. The CDR3 length is 15 residues. V trimming: 0 bases; J trimming: 8 bases; junction bases outside the gene matches: 2. The V gene's germline CDR1 is MNHEY and CDR2 SVGEGT. The chain's CDR3 is CASSYSGTGYSPLHF. CDR3 DNA (partial): TGTGCCAGCAGTTACTCCGGGACAGGGTATTCACCC.

As concerns this clone: Coverage ceases 3 residues before the CDR3 finishes, and the germline J gene fills in the end. This chain links TRBV7-9 with TRBJ2-7; 8 bases fit TRBD1. CDR1 SEHNR and CDR2 FQNEAQ come from the germline V gene (reference sequence). With 3 bases clipped from V and 3 bases from J, the junction kept 4 bases outside the gene matches. This CDR3 region has 14 residues. The CDR3 bases that were read are TGTGCCAGCAGCTTCGGGACAGGCTTCTACGAG. This codes for CASSFGTGFYE. The full CDR3 protein reads CASSFGTGFYEQYF. Full variable domain (rest looked up from reference TRBV7-9 and TRBJ2-7): DTGVSQNPRHKITKRGQNVTFRCDPISEHNRLYWYRQTLGQGPEFLTYFQNEAQLEKSRLLSDRFSAERPKGSFSTLEIQRTEQGDSAMYLCASSFGTGFYEQYFGPGTRLTVT.

On this clone: The read gets to within 3 residues of the CDR3 end, and the germline J gene fills in the rest. The chain joins TRBV12-5 to TRBJ2-1; 8 bases line up with TRBD2. CDR1 and CDR2 (germline): LGHNT, FRNRAP. The CDR3 is 18 amino acids. The trim removed 3 bases at V and 4 bases at J, leaving 14 bases unmatched. The CDR3 sequence: CASGFRSGLARSYNEQFF. The sequenced part of the CDR3 DNA is TGTGCTAGTGGTTTCCGCTCCGGACTAGCTCGGTCTTACAATGAG.

The CDR3 DNA, read in part, is TGTGCCAGCAGCCAAGGGCCCCCGGGGGATGCCGAG. It encodes CASSQGPPGDAE. In full, the CDR3 reads CASSQGPPGDAEQYF. The genes are TRBV3-1 (or the pseudogene TRBV3-2) and TRBJ2-7, with D possibly matching TRBD2 (6 bases). The CDR3 end is not reached by the read, which stops 3 residues before it; the germline J gene fills it in. The ends were cut back, 1 base at V and 6 bases at J, with 16 bases in the middle. Per the germline V gene, CDR1 is LGHDT and CDR2 is YNNKEL (reference sequence). CDR3 length: 15 amino acids.

Concerning this clone itself: The missing CDR3 end, 3 residues past where the read stops, is filled in from the germline J gene. V is TRBV30 and J is TRBJ1-1; 7 nucleotides match TRBD1. There are 16 residues in the CDR3. CDR1 GTSNPN and CDR2 SVGIG come from the germline V gene (reference sequence). The CDR3 loop reads CAWSSQLNRGDKQAFF. CDR3 DNA, as far as it was read: TGTGCCTGGAGCTCCCAACTCAACAGGGGAGACAAACAA.

Of note for this clone: The read terminates 3 residues before the CDR3 end, so the remaining end is supplied by the germline J gene. Other DNA sequences in this specimen translate into the identical CDR3. The genes are TRBV20-1 and TRBJ1-3, with TRBD1 matching 9 bases. The CDR3 extends over 14 amino acids. Trimming removed 6 bases from V and 2 bases from J; junction bases left unmatched: 5. From germline, CDR1 is DFQATT and CDR2 SNEGSKA (reference sequence). CDR3 DNA, as far as it was read: TGCAGTGCCCGGGACAGGGTAGCTGGAAACACC. Its protein product is CSARDRVAGNT. The CDR3 reads in full as CSARDRVAGNTIYF.

About this clone itself: The read comes to an end 3 residues before the CDR3 does, leaving the germline J gene to fill in the end. The J gene is TRBJ2-1, the V gene TRBV5-4; TRBD2 matches 7 bases. Germline-derived CDR1 and CDR2 are SGHNT and YYREEE (reference sequence). The CDR3 length is 16 residues. J gave up 4 bases and V 3 bases, and 10 bases lay outside the gene matches. This CDR3 is CASSYRAGTKYNEQFF. The DNA read from the CDR3 is TGTGCCAGCAGCTACCGAGCGGGGACTAAATACAATGAG.

Notes on this clone: Coverage ceases 3 residues before the CDR3 finishes, and the germline J gene fills in the end. This sequence joins TRBV14 and TRBJ1-1, with D possibly being TRBD1 (6 bases). CDR1 is SGHDN and CDR2 is FVKESK in the germline V gene. CDR3 length: 17 amino acids. Between the trimmed V and J ends, which lost 0 bases and 0 bases, there was a span of 14 bases. CDR3 region: CASSQDRGGDMNTEAFF. The DNA read from the CDR3 is TGTGCCAGCAGCCAAGATAGAGGGGGAGATATGAACACTGAA.

This CDR3 reads CASSSDLSSYNEQFF. The sequenced part of the CDR3 DNA is TGCGCCAGCAGCTCGGACTTGAGCTCCTACAATGAG. The rearrangement uses TRBV5-1 and TRBJ2-1, with D perhaps matching TRBD2 (5 bases). From the germline J gene comes the end of the CDR3, since the read stops 3 residues before it. The germline gives CDR1 SGHRS, CDR2 YFSETQ. The CDR3 is 15 residues long. V was shortened by 3 bases and J by 0 bases, with 10 bases between the two germline ends.